These 5 T cell receptor beta chains were all obtained from the same sample, sequenced in a study of beta chain features in type 1 diabetes. Study conclusions and caveats: Moderately but significantly shorter TCRB CDR3s were found in Type 1 diabetes patients in all four CD4+ subsets.

Expressed TCRB transcripts were sequenced because the entire RNA isolate underwent reverse transcription. The protocol was immunoSEQ multiplex PCR, while the TCRdb copy is restricted to in-frame clones and leaves out a portion. The table has around 250,000 clones, about 15% seen once. These receptors' antigens are unknown. Sequenced input: naive CD4+ T cells from blood. These receptors were taken from a man younger than 45 with type 1 diabetes.

This clone was seen only a few times. The chain has TRBV18 and TRBJ1-1, with no clear D. V lost 1 base, J lost 1 base, and 7 bases lay in between. The CDR3 runs 14 residues. From germline, CDR1 is KGHSH and CDR2 LQKENI. The CDR3 here is CASSPHSENTEAFF. The DNA for the CDR3 is TGTGCCAGCTCACCACACAGTGAGAACACTGAAGCTTTCTTT.

The table lists this clone with a few counts. The chain employs TRBV5-1 and TRBJ2-7; no reliable D call. V dropped 0 bases and J dropped 6 bases, with 10 bases sitting between them. Germline CDR1 is SGHRS and CDR2 is YFSETQ. The CDR3 length is 13 residues. CDR3 nucleotides: TGCGCCAGCAGCTTGGATCTCCCTCGCGAGCAGTACTTC. This translates into CASSLDLPREQYF.

This sequence joins TRBV10-3 and TRBJ2-5; 9 bases align to TRBD1. The CDR3 spans 13 residues. V shed 7 bases, J shed 5 bases, and the junction held 5 bases outside the gene matches. The germline CDR1 and CDR2 sequences are ENHRY and SYGVKD. CDR3 sequence reads: CAITTGTGETQYF. CDR3 coding DNA: TGTGCCATCACCACCGGGACAGGGGAGACCCAGTACTTC.

The CDR3 nucleotides are TGTGCCAGCAGCTTGGGGGGTTCTACTAATGAAAAACTGTTTTTT. Translating it yields CASSLGGSTNEKLFF. The J gene is TRBJ1-4, the V gene TRBV11-2, with D possibly being TRBD1 (5 bases). Germline loops: CDR1 SGHAT, CDR2 FQNNGV. This CDR3 has 15 residues. Trimming removed 3 bases from V and 2 bases from J, with 10 bases in between.

V and J are TRBV5-1 and TRBJ1-1; possible D gene TRBD1, 6 bases. The CDR3 length is 13 residues. Germline CDR1 reads SGHRS; CDR2 reads YFSETQ. The V end lost 4 bases, the J end lost 1 base, and 8 bases lay between the germline ends. This CDR3 reads CASSQQGNTEAFF. The CDR3 coding sequence is TGCGCCAGCAGCCAACAGGGGAACACTGAAGCTTTCTTT.